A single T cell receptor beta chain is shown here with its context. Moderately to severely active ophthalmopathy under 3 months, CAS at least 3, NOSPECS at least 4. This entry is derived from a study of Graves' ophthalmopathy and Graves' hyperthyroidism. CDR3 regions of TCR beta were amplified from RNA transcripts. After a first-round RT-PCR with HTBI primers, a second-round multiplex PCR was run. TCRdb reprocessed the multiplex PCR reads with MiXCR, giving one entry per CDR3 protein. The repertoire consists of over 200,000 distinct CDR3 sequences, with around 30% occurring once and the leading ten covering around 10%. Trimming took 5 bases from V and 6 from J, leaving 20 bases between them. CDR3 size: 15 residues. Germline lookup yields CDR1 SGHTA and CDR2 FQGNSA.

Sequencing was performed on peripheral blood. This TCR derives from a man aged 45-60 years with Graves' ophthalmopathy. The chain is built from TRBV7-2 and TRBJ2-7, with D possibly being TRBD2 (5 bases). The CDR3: CASSLPLAGAPEQYF. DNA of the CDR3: TGTGCCAGCAGCCTCCCCCTAGCAGGAGCCCCCGAGCAGTACTTC.